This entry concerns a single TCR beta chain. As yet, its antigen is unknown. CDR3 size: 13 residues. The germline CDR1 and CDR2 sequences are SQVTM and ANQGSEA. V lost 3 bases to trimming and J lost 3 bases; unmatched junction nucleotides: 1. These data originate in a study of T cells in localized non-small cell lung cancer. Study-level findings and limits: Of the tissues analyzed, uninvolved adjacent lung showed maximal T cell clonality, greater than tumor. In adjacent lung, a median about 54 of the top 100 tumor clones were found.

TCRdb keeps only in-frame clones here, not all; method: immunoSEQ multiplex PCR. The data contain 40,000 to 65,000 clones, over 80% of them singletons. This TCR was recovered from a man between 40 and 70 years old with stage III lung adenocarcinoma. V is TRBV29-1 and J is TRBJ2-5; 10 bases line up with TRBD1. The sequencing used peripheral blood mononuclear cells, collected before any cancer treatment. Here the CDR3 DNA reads TGCAGCGTTGAGGGACAGGGGAAAGAGACCCAGTACTTC. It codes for CSVEGQGKETQYF. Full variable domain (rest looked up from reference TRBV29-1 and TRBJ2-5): SAVISQKPSRDICQRGTSLTIQCQVDSQVTMMFWYRQQPGQSLTLIATANQGSEATYESGFVIDKFPISRPNLTFSTLTVSNMSPEDSSIYLCSVEGQGKETQYFGPGTRLLVL.